The 4 T cell receptor beta chains below were found in one sample sequenced in a study of T cell responses to AZD1222 COVID-19 vaccine. The repertoire was sequenced with immunoSEQ multiplex PCR; TCRdb's copy has only in-frame clones and lacks some. The sample shows around 95,000 clones, roughly 90% of them seen only once. Sample: peripheral blood, taken on day 0 of AZD1222 vaccination. The receptor source for this set is an adult in good health.

The rearrangement joins TRBV24-1 to TRBJ2-3; 12 nucleotides align to TRBD1. Germline V gene lookup returns CDR1 KGHDR and CDR2 SFDVKD. V was clipped by 9 bases and J by 2 bases; unmatched bases: 14. The CDR3 consists of 18 residues. DNA for the CDR3: TGTGCCACCGGCGGGACAGGGGGCGCCGGGACACACACAGATACGCAGTATTTT. As protein: CATGGTGGAGTHTDTQYF.

The J gene is TRBJ2-1, the V gene TRBV29-1; possible D gene TRBD2, 6 bases. The CDR3 is 13 amino acids. Trimming took 4 bases from V and 1 from J, leaving 8 bases between them. Germline V gene lookup returns CDR1 SQVTM and CDR2 ANQGSEA. The CDR3 bases are TGCAGCGTTGTACTAGCATCCTACAATGAGCAGTTCTTC. Translated, it gives CSVVLASYNEQFF.

V is TRBV7-9 and J is TRBJ2-5, with D perhaps matching TRBD1 or TRBD2 (5 bases each). Germline assignment: CDR1 SEHNR and CDR2 FQNEAQ (reference sequence). Trimming pared 4 bases from V and 4 bases from J, leaving 16 bases between. The CDR3 consists of 15 residues. CDR3 DNA sequence: TGTGCCAGCAGCTCCGGGACGGAGTTGAGAGAGACCCAGTACTTC. Translated, it gives CASSSGTELRETQYF.

The chain joins TRBV27 to TRBJ2-2; 7 positions agree with TRBD1. Losses at the gene ends were 5 bases for V and 2 bases for J; bases not matched to a gene: 14. The CDR3 is 18 amino acids. Germline assignment: CDR1 MNHEY and CDR2 SMNVEV (reference sequence). The CDR3 reads CASSIRGPGTVNTGELFF. In DNA, the CDR3 is TGTGCCAGCAGTATACGCGGGCCCGGGACAGTTAACACCGGGGAGCTGTTTTTT.